These T cell receptor beta chains were read from a single sample in a study of T cells in Graves' hyperthyroidism and ophthalmopathy. TCRdb ran MiXCR on the multiplex PCR reads and lists one entry per CDR3 protein. The table includes more than 550,000 distinct CDR3 sequences, around 16% detected once. Sample: blood. Receptors were obtained from a man aged 50 or older with Graves' hyperthyroidism. Each CDR3 is given without its conserved first and last residue. Fields, in order: V gene, J gene, CDR3 protein.

V: TRBV20-1
J: TRBJ1-6
CDR3: SAVPGYSYNSPLH

V: TRBV12-3/TRBV12-4
J: TRBJ2-7
CDR3: ASSRDDEQY

V: TRBV19
J: TRBJ2-1
CDR3: ASSTTSGAYNEQF

V: TRBV24-1
J: TRBJ2-1
CDR3: ATSQQGAGYNEQF

V: TRBV4-3
J: TRBJ2-3
CDR3: ASSQEGRGITDTQY

V: TRBV4-1
J: TRBJ2-3
CDR3: ASSQTGTTDTQY

V: TRBV15
J: TRBJ2-5
CDR3: ATSRFSGRAETQY

V: TRBV4-1
J: TRBJ2-7
CDR3: ASSQGSGRGYEQY

V: TRBV28
J: TRBJ1-1
CDR3: ASRKQGGDNTEAF

V: TRBV20-1
J: TRBJ2-1
CDR3: SAENRIRSSYNEQF

V: TRBV9
J: TRBJ2-3
CDR3: ASSAPPPDTQY

V: TRBV20-1
J: TRBJ2-5
CDR3: SASDLQETQY

V: TRBV7-2
J: TRBJ2-1
CDR3: ASSFKGLTISYNEQF

V: TRBV29-1
J: TRBJ2-1
CDR3: SVLAGGRNEQS

V: TRBV20-1
J: TRBJ2-3
CDR3: SASETSGVADTQY

V: TRBV28
J: TRBJ1-6
CDR3: ASSSKDNSPLH

V: TRBV2
J: TRBJ1-1
CDR3: ASSRNGDLNTEAF

V: TRBV19
J: TRBJ2-3
CDR3: ASSPGLAAPDTQY

V: TRBV12-3/TRBV12-4
J: TRBJ1-2
CDR3: ASSFGDIPGQLYGYT

V: TRBV3-1
J: TRBJ2-5
CDR3: ASSPLLELASNQETQY

V: TRBV19
J: TRBJ1-1
CDR3: ASSMQGLNTEAF

V: TRBV7-3
J: TRBJ2-3
CDR3: ASSLTFGRGSRTDTQY

V: TRBV27
J: TRBJ2-1
CDR3: ASSLSSGSRYNEQF